Following are 23 T cell receptor beta chains from one sample sequenced in a study of shared clonotypes between healthy human individuals. In the naive CD8 group, cells lacked CD45RO and were positively selected for CCR7, so terminally differentiated effector memory CD45RA+ cells were left out. The assay was immunoSEQ multiplex PCR, and TCRdb's table has in-frame clones only and misses some. The data show about 700,000 clones, just over 90% seen once. Sequencing was carried out using naive CD8+ T cells sorted from blood. These receptors were collected from a man aged 25 to 40 in good health.

The chain couples TRBV9 to TRBJ2-7; D gene ambiguous. Germline CDR1 and CDR2: SGDLS and YYNGEE. Trimming stripped 3 bases from V and 6 bases from J, with 13 bases between. The CDR3 contains 13 residues. In DNA form, the CDR3 reads TGTGCCAGCAGCGGTATTGAATCCGGCGAGCAGTACTTC. As protein: CASSGIESGEQYF.

V usage is TRBV7-9 and J usage is TRBJ2-2; D remains ambiguous. The CDR3 spans 15 residues. V lost 4 bases and J 5 bases, leaving 14 bases between the germline ends. CDR1 and CDR2 (germline): SEHNR, FQNEAQ (reference sequence). The CDR3 region has the DNA TGTGCCAGCAGCTCGCCAAGGGTTCGGACCGGGGAGCTGTTTTTT. Protein product: CASSSPRVRTGELFF. Complete variable domain (other parts from reference TRBV7-9 and TRBJ2-2): DTGVSQNPRHKITKRGQNVTFRCDPISEHNRLYWYRQTLGQGPEFLTYFQNEAQLEKSRLLSDRFSAERPKGSFSTLEIQRTEQGDSAMYLCASSSPRVRTGELFFGEGSRLTVL.

This chain connects TRBV11-2 to TRBJ1-1; no definite D call. Trimming left V 5 bases short and J 0 bases short, with 10 bases between. Germline V CDR1 and CDR2: SGHAT, FQNNGV. The CDR3 loop spans 14 amino acids. The CDR3 sequence is CASSAFGVNTEAFF. The CDR3 DNA sequence: TGTGCCAGCAGCGCATTTGGCGTGAACACTGAAGCTTTCTTT.

The chain carries TRBV7-2 and TRBJ1-2; the match to TRBD1 covers 7 bases. Trimming removed 5 bases from V and 3 bases from J; junction bases left unmatched: 9. This CDR3 spans 15 amino acids. Germline V gene sequence: CDR1 SGHTA, CDR2 FQGNSA. In nucleotides, the CDR3 is TGTGCCAGCAGCCCGACAGGGATATCTGACTATGGCTACACCTTC. Protein sequence: CASSPTGISDYGYTF.

A single count supports this clone. The CDR3 loop is CAWTPGLAGSEQFF. The CDR3 DNA follows: TGTGCCTGGACCCCGGGACTAGCGGGTTCAGAGCAGTTCTTC. The genes are TRBV30 and TRBJ2-1; TRBD2 matches 12 bases. CDR3 length equals 14 residues. Germline values: CDR1 GTSNPN, CDR2 SVGIG (reference sequence). Trimming took 4 bases from V and 10 from J; bases not matched to a gene: 8.

The rearrangement links TRBV2 to TRBJ2-5; the D gene is possibly TRBD1 (6 bases). V lost 2 bases to trimming and J lost 7 bases, with 17 bases between them. The CDR3 spans 15 residues. The germline V gene encodes CDR1 SNHLY and CDR2 FYNNEI. The CDR3 nucleotides read TGTGCCAGCAGTGAAAGGCCTGGCACAGGGAGGACCCAGTACTTC. This encodes CASSERPGTGRTQYF.

The chain has TRBV5-5 and TRBJ2-7; D is uncertain. V was trimmed by 4 bases and J by 2 bases, leaving 13 bases between them. This CDR3 is 14 amino acids long. Germline V gene data show CDR1 as SGHKS and CDR2 as YYEKEE (reference sequence). The CDR3 is CASSGGLETYEQYF. CDR3 in DNA: TGTGCCAGCAGCGGTGGGTTAGAGACCTACGAGCAGTACTTC.

This clone was detected only once. V gene TRBV27 combines with J gene TRBJ2-1; a weak D match, TRBD2 (7 bases). This CDR3 is 13 amino acids long. Between the trimmed V and J ends, which lost 8 bases and 4 bases, there was a span of 12 bases. CDR1 and CDR2 (germline): MNHEY, SMNVEV (reference sequence). Written as DNA, the CDR3 is TGTGCCAGCGAGGGGGGGGCTTACAATGAGCAGTTCTTC. Protein product: CASEGGAYNEQFF.

The sample holds one count of this clone. This sequence joins TRBV5-1 and TRBJ1-1, with D hard to call. The CDR3 covers 14 residues. Germline values: CDR1 SGHRS, CDR2 YFSETQ. Trimming removed 2 bases at V and 0 bases at J, with 8 bases between. In DNA form, the CDR3 reads TGCGCCAGCAGCTTTCGGGTTTTGAACACTGAAGCTTTCTTT. Translated, it gives CASSFRVLNTEAFF.

As regards this clone: The same CDR3 can be traced to other DNA sequences in this sample. The CDR3: CASSLEAMNTEAFF. In nucleotides, the CDR3 is TGTGCCAGCAGCCTGGAGGCGATGAACACTGAAGCTTTCTTT. The V call is TRBV5-4, the J call TRBJ1-1; D is uncertain. This CDR3 comprises 14 residues. Trimming cost V 4 bases and J 0 bases, with 10 bases left between them. Germline CDR1 reads SGHNT; CDR2 reads YYREEE (reference sequence).

Worth noting for this clone: The same CDR3 can be traced to other DNA sequences in this sample. The V call is TRBV14, the J call TRBJ2-7, with D possibly being TRBD1 (6 bases). Per germline, CDR1 SGHDN and CDR2 FVKESK. The CDR3 is 12 amino acids. V lost 4 bases to trimming and J lost 6 bases, with 10 bases between them. The CDR3 DNA follows: TGTGCCAGCAGCCCCACAGGGCCCGAGCAGTACTTC. Protein: CASSPTGPEQYF.

V usage is TRBV7-8 and J usage is TRBJ2-1; TRBD1 might be the D (5 bases). The CDR3 length is 16 residues. Germline V CDR1 and CDR2: SGHVS, FQNEAQ. V was shortened by 1 base and J by 8 bases, with 18 bases between the two germline ends. The CDR3 coding sequence is TGTGCCAGCAGCTTAGATCGGAGTGGGCAGGGCCATGAGCAGTTCTTC. Protein: CASSLDRSGQGHEQFF.

V is TRBV27 and J is TRBJ2-1; 8 positions agree with TRBD1. Per the germline V gene, CDR1 is MNHEY and CDR2 is SMNVEV (reference sequence). V trimming: 5 bases; J trimming: 12 bases; junction bases outside the gene matches: 6. The CDR3 totals 12 residues. The CDR3: CASSLTGTGQFF. The CDR3 DNA follows: TGTGCCAGCAGTCTAACCGGGACAGGGCAGTTCTTC.

The V gene is TRBV19, the J gene TRBJ1-1, with D uncertain. Germline V gene data show CDR1 as LNHDA and CDR2 as SQIVND (reference sequence). V was pared by 1 base and J by 7 bases, with 10 bases between. The CDR3 runs 13 residues. CDR3 region: CASSIAPAHEAFF. CDR3 DNA: TGTGCCAGTAGTATAGCGCCAGCCCATGAAGCTTTCTTT.

This chain links TRBV2 with TRBJ1-4, with 7 positions matching TRBD1. The J segment lost 5 bases and the V segment lost 2 bases, leaving 8 bases of the junction unmatched. CDR1 and CDR2 from the germline V gene are SNHLY and FYNNEI. CDR3 length: 16 residues. This CDR3 is CASSERTGQINEKLFF. The CDR3 DNA follows: TGTGCCAGCAGTGAACGAACGGGACAGATAAATGAAAAACTGTTTTTT.

This chain uses TRBV19 with TRBJ2-3, with a tentative D call TRBD2 (6 bases). Germline CDR1 is LNHDA and CDR2 is SQIVND (reference sequence). The CDR3 spans 12 residues. Trimming left V 4 bases short and J 4 bases short, with 6 bases between. CDR3 bases: TGTGCCAGTAGTACGGGAGCAGATACGCAGTATTTT. Its translation: CASSTGADTQYF.

The chain carries TRBV18 and TRBJ2-2; D call uncertain. This CDR3 is built from 15 residues. The V end was cut by 0 bases, the J end by 5 bases, with 10 bases between. The germline gives CDR1 KGHSH, CDR2 LQKENI. In DNA, the CDR3 is TGTGCCAGCTCACCACCGGGCCGGCAAACCGGGGAGCTGTTTTTT. Amino acids: CASSPPGRQTGELFF.

This clone has a single count. Additional DNA sequences in this sample encode the identical CDR3. The chain recombines TRBV11-2 with TRBJ2-3; D remains unclear. CDR3 size: 12 residues. Germline V gene lookup returns CDR1 SGHAT and CDR2 FQNNGV. The V end lost 1 base, the J end lost 3 bases, and 2 bases lay between the germline ends. CDR3 DNA: TGTGCCAGCAGCTTAGGAACAGATACGCAGTATTTT. Protein product: CASSLGTDTQYF.

The chain couples TRBV28 to TRBJ2-2; no clear D gene. The V end was cut by 2 bases, the J end by 4 bases, with 8 bases between. Germline V gene lookup returns CDR1 MDHEN and CDR2 SYDVKM. This CDR3 region has 14 residues. The CDR3 nucleotides are TGTGCCAGCAGTTTAATGGAAGTCACCGGGGAGCTGTTTTTT. It translates to CASSLMEVTGELFF.

The rearrangement joins TRBV7-9 to TRBJ2-1; 8 nucleotides agree with TRBD1. In germline, CDR1 is SEHNR, CDR2 FQNEAQ (reference sequence). The CDR3 length is 16 residues. J lost 4 bases, V lost 5 bases, and 10 bases had no gene match. CDR3 in DNA: TGTGCCAGCAGCCCACGCTCGGGACAGGAATACAATGAGCAGTTCTTC. The encoded protein is CASSPRSGQEYNEQFF.

The V and J genes are TRBV5-8 and TRBJ2-3, with 11 bases identical to TRBD2. Trimming at V came to 1 base and at J to 6 bases, leaving 4 bases not matched to a gene. The CDR3 spans 15 residues. The V gene's germline CDR1 is SGHTS and CDR2 YDEGEE. The CDR3: CASSLLAGGADTQYF. CDR3 nucleotides: TGTGCCAGCAGCTTGTTAGCGGGAGGGGCGGATACGCAGTATTTT.

The chain uses TRBV4-3 and TRBJ2-5, with TRBD1 matching 8 bases. Germline V gives CDR1 LGHNA, CDR2 YSLEER. The CDR3 sequence is 18 residues long. V was pared by 0 bases and J by 5 bases, with 14 bases of the junction left unmatched. The CDR3 bases are TGCGCCAGCAGCCAAGATCTAGTGGCGACAGGGGCTGTTGAGACCCAGTACTTC. Encoded protein: CASSQDLVATGAVETQYF.

The J gene is TRBJ2-7, the V gene TRBV5-6; 8 nucleotides line up with TRBD1. V lost 0 bases to trimming and J lost 2 bases; unmatched junction nucleotides: 4. Germline CDR1 is SGHDT and CDR2 is YYEEEE. The CDR3 has 15 amino acids. The CDR3 nucleotides are TGTGCCAGCAGCTTGGGGGCAGGGGGCACCTACGAGCAGTACTTC. Its protein product is CASSLGAGGTYEQYF.